This TCR beta chain was retrieved from a study of T-cell reconstitution after alpha-beta-depleted transplantation in children. Study outcomes and limitations: Most T-cell counts and diversity one year after the transplant came from T cells that were newly produced.

Using unique molecular identifiers, the investigators prepared the TCRbeta library. A single record per CDR3 protein comes from TCRdb applying MiXCR to the PCR reads. This table has approximately 300,000 distinct CDR3 sequences, 6% to 10% appearing once. This clonotype was counted at least ten times. No antigen is known for it. The CDR3 spans 14 residues. Germline trimming cut 5 bases from V and 3 bases from J; bases unmatched to any gene: 6. Germline V lookup: CDR1 SGHTA, CDR2 FQGNSA. This specimen was peripheral blood, taken 360 days after TCRalphabeta/CD19-depleted stem cell transplant. This sequence joins TRBV7-2 and TRBJ1-1, with 7 bases matching TRBD1. The clonotype comes from a female patient between 2 and 15 years old who had a stem cell transplant for Fanconi anemia, so the T cells may come from the graft donor. The CDR3 sequence: CASSIKTGYTEAFF. In DNA form, the CDR3 reads TGTGCCAGCAGCATAAAGACAGGGTACACTGAAGCTTTCTTT.